These 16 T cell receptor beta chains originate from one sample sequenced in a study of CD8+ T cells in alopecia areata. Individuals with alopecia areata gave both lesional scalp punch biopsies and peripheral blood for collection. The sequencing template was cDNA reverse transcribed from extracted RNA. Produced via immunoSEQ multiplex PCR; TCRdb's table is partial and in-frame only. The sample includes around 7,300 clones, 50% to 75% seen only once; the top ten take around 17%. The sample in question was skin, obtained at week 0. The source is a human donor with alopecia areata.

The chain links TRBV30 to TRBJ1-1; D is unresolved. Germline V CDR1 and CDR2: GTSNPN, SVGIG (reference sequence). V shed 2 bases and J shed 0 bases, with 10 bases lying between them. The CDR3 contains 14 residues. The CDR3 DNA sequence: TGTGCCTGGAGTTTCTCGCAGTTGAACACTGAAGCTTTCTTT. It codes for CAWSFSQLNTEAFF.

The chain carries TRBV19 and TRBJ1-1; D might be TRBD1 (5 bases). Trimming shortened V by 3 bases and J by 3 bases, and 8 bases separated the two germline ends. This CDR3 is built from 13 residues. The germline CDR1 and CDR2 sequences are LNHDA and SQIVND (reference sequence). CDR3 nucleotide sequence: TGTGCCAGTAGTATCTGGGGGGACACTGAAGCTTTCTTT. Its protein is CASSIWGDTEAFF.

This clone was seen more than once but under ten times. The rearrangement links TRBV4-1 to TRBJ2-7; 12 nucleotides line up with TRBD2. The CDR3 is 16 residues long. Germline values: CDR1 MGHRA, CDR2 YSYEKL. V was pared by 0 bases and J by 0 bases, with 0 bases of the junction left unmatched. The CDR3 DNA reads as TGCGCCAGCAGCCAAGAACTAGCGGGGGGCTCCTACGAGCAGTACTTC. This sequence encodes CASSQELAGGSYEQYF.

The chain combines TRBV5-6 with TRBJ1-1; D ambiguous. V lost 1 base and J lost 0, with 10 bases in between. The CDR3 length is 15 residues. Germline assignment: CDR1 SGHDT and CDR2 YYEEEE. The CDR3 DNA reads TGTGCCAGCAGCTTGTCCGAGGGTCTGAACACTGAAGCTTTCTTT. This translates into CASSLSEGLNTEAFF.

V and J are TRBV6-1 and TRBJ2-3, with a weak D call TRBD2 (6 bases). The germline V gene has CDR1 MNHNS and CDR2 SASEGT. The CDR3 spans 14 residues. Deletions cut 6 bases from V and 5 bases from J, with 15 bases between. The CDR3 coding sequence is TGTGCCAGCAGGAGGCGGGCGGGGCAAGATACGCAGTATTTT. Protein sequence: CASRRRAGQDTQYF.

The V and J genes are TRBV7-7 and TRBJ2-5; D might be TRBD1 (6 bases). The V end was cut by 1 base, the J end by 5 bases, with 11 bases between. Germline loops: CDR1 SSHAT, CDR2 FNYEAQ (reference sequence). CDR3 length: 14 amino acids. The CDR3 DNA reads TGTGCCAGCAGCTTAGGAACAGGGTCGGAGACCCAGTACTTC. This gives the protein CASSLGTGSETQYF.

In its sample, this clone was seen once. The sample carries other DNA sequences with the same CDR3. The V gene is TRBV29-1, the J gene TRBJ1-1, with 7 bases fitting TRBD1. This CDR3 has 13 amino acids. Looked up from germline, CDR1 is SQVTM and CDR2 is ANQGSEA. V shed 6 bases and J 4 bases; nucleotides not matched to a gene: 8. The CDR3 nucleotides are TGCAGCGTGGGGGCAGGGGGGGCCACTGAAGCTTTCTTT. It codes for CSVGAGGATEAFF. The entire variable domain, with the rest obtained from reference TRBV29-1 and TRBJ1-1, is as follows: SAVISQKPSRDICQRGTSLTIQCQVDSQVTMMFWYRQQPGQSLTLIATANQGSEATYESGFVIDKFPISRPNLTFSTLTVSNMSPEDSSIYLCSVGAGGATEAFFGQGTRLTVV.

The rearrangement uses TRBV2 and TRBJ2-1; 7 nucleotides agree with TRBD2. The J segment lost 6 bases and the V segment lost 6 bases, leaving 17 bases of the junction unmatched. From germline, CDR1 is SNHLY and CDR2 FYNNEI. CDR3 length: 17 amino acids. CDR3 in amino acids: CASSRFARTSFGNEQFF. The CDR3 coding sequence is TGTGCCAGCAGCCGCTTTGCCCGGACTAGTTTCGGCAATGAGCAGTTCTTC.

This chain joins TRBV5-6 and TRBJ2-5, with D possibly matching TRBD1 (5 bases). The V end was cut by 0 bases, the J end by 1 base, with 7 bases between. Germline assignment: CDR1 SGHDT and CDR2 YYEEEE. This CDR3 comprises 14 residues. DNA of the CDR3: TGTGCCAGCAGCTTGGACAGGAGCCAAGAGACCCAGTACTTC. Translating it yields CASSLDRSQETQYF. The full variable domain, in which reference TRBV5-6 and TRBJ2-5 provide the parts outside the CDR3, is DAGVTQSPTHLIKTRGQQVTLRCSPKSGHDTVSWYQQALGQGPQFIFQYYEEEERQRGNFPDRFSGHQFPNYSSELNVNALLLGDSALYLCASSLDRSQETQYFGPGTRLLVL.

In nucleotides, the CDR3 is TGTGCCAGCAGCTTAGAATGGACAGGGGAAGAGACCCAGTACTTC. Translating gives CASSLEWTGEETQYF. The V and J genes are TRBV7-9 and TRBJ2-5; the match to TRBD1 covers 9 bases. This CDR3 is built from 15 residues. V dropped 1 base and J dropped 3; count of bases not matched to a gene: 3. Germline lookup yields CDR1 SEHNR and CDR2 FQNEAQ (reference sequence).

Note on this clone: One end of the junction fails to match germline, which may point to a read error. The chain links TRBV2 to TRBJ1-1, with D uncertain. Germline V lookup: CDR1 SNHLY, CDR2 FYNNEI. This CDR3 region has 12 residues. The CDR3 spells CANSEPGLEAFF. The CDR3, as DNA: TGTGCCAACAGTGAACCGGGCTTAGAAGCTTTCTTT.

The chain recombines TRBV4-3 with TRBJ2-7; 11 bases are shared with TRBD2. The CDR3 totals 17 residues. Losses at the gene ends were 3 bases for V and 3 bases for J; bases not matched to a gene: 10. CDR1 is LGHNA and CDR2 is YSLEER in the germline V gene. The CDR3 DNA follows: TGCGCCAGCAGCCATCGGCGACTAGCGGGGACGTTCTACGAGCAGTACTTC. Translated, it gives CASSHRRLAGTFYEQYF.

The count of this clone is one. This sequence joins TRBV5-1 and TRBJ1-1, with 8 bases lining up with TRBD1. The CDR3 sequence is 14 residues long. Germline V gene lookup returns CDR1 SGHRS and CDR2 YFSETQ. J was trimmed by 6 bases and V by 3 bases; bases with no gene match: 7. Here the CDR3 DNA reads TGCGCCAGCAGCTCGCGGACAGGGAATTCTGAAGCTTTCTTT. Its translation: CASSSRTGNSEAFF.

This clone occurred a few times. The rearrangement uses TRBV10-3 and TRBJ1-2; D is ambiguous. The V end lost 7 bases, the J end lost 2 bases, and 8 bases lay between the germline ends. The CDR3 runs to 12 residues. Germline lookup yields CDR1 ENHRY and CDR2 SYGVKD. CDR3 DNA: TGTGCCATCACCAGCGGAAACTATGGCTACACCTTC. It specifies CAITSGNYGYTF.

The V call is TRBV7-3, the J call TRBJ2-5; a weak D match, TRBD2 (6 bases). V shed 2 bases and J shed 2 bases, with 9 bases lying between them. Germline loops: CDR1 SGHTA, CDR2 FQGTGA. The CDR3 loop spans 14 amino acids. The CDR3 DNA follows: TGTGCCAGCAGCTTATGGGGGGATCAAGAGACCCAGTACTTC. This encodes CASSLWGDQETQYF.

The chain employs TRBV7-8 and TRBJ1-2; TRBD1 is a possible D gene (6 bases). Germline loops: CDR1 SGHVS, CDR2 FQNEAQ. The ends were cut back, 4 bases at V and 6 bases at J, with 12 bases in the middle. The CDR3 contains 13 residues. The CDR3 nucleotides read TGTGCCAGCAGCTGGGGGCAAAGTGATGGCTACACCTTC. Translation gives CASSWGQSDGYTF.